The source of this TCR beta chain is a study of cytomegalovirus exposure and HLA in healthy donors. This clone was seen just once. Its antigen is currently unknown. Both 60 Vbeta primers and 13 Jbeta primers went into the PCR. Produced via immunoSEQ multiplex PCR; TCRdb's table is partial and in-frame only. The sample carries about 140,000 clones, about 74% recorded once. The CDR3 has 13 amino acids. V lost 1 base, J lost 2 bases, and 2 bases stayed unmatched. Germline CDR1 is GTSNPN and CDR2 is SVGIG (reference sequence). Findings of the study overall: TCR beta V- and J-gene trimming, according to a later analysis, was linked to a missense DCLRE1C variant.

The TCR sequence derives from a man between 40 and 49 years old in good health and CMV-seronegative. The sequenced sample consisted of PBMCs. This rearrangement joins TRBV30 to TRBJ2-7; 7 nucleotides line up with TRBD2. The CDR3 DNA follows: TGTGCCTGGAGTGGACTAGCTGCCTACGAGCAGTACTTC. It is translated as CAWSGLAAYEQYF.